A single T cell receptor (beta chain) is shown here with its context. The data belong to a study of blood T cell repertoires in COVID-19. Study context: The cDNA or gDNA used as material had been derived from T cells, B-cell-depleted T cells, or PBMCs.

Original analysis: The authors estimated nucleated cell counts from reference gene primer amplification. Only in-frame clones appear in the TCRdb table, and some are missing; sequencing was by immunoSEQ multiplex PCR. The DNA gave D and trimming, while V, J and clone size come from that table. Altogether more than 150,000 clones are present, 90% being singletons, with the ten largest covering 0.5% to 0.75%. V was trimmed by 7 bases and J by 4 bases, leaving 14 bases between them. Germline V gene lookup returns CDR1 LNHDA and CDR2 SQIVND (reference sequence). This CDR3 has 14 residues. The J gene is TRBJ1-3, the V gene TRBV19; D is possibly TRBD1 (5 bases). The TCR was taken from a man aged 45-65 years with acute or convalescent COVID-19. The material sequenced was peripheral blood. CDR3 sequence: CASTREGPGNTIYF. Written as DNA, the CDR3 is TGTGCCAGTACCAGGGAAGGTCCCGGAAACACCATATATTTT.